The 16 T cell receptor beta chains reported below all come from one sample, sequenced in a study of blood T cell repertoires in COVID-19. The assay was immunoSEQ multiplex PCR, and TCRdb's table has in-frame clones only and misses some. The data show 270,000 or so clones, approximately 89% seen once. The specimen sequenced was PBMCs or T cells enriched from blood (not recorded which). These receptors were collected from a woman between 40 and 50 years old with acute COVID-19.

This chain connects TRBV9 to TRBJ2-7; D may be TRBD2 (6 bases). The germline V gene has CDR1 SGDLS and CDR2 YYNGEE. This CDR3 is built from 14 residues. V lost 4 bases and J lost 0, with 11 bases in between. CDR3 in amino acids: CASSPSGGSYEQYF. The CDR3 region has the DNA TGTGCCAGCAGCCCGTCCGGGGGCTCCTACGAGCAGTACTTC.

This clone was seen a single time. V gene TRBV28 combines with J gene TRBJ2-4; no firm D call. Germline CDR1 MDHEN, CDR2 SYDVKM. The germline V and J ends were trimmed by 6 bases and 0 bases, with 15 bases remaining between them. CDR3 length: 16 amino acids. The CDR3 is CASRRSSPIAKNIQYF. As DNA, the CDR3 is TGTGCCAGCAGGCGAAGTTCCCCTATAGCCAAAAACATTCAGTACTTC. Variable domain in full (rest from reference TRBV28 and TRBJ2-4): DVKVTQSSRYLVKRTGEKVFLECVQDMDHENMFWYRQDPGLGLRLIYFSYDVKMKEKGDIPEGYSVSREKKERFSLILESASTNQTSMYLCASRRSSPIAKNIQYFGAGTRLSVL.

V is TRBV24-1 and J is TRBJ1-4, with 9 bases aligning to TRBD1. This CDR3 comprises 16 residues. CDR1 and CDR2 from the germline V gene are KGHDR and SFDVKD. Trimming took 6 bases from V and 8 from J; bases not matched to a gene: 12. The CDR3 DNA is TGTGCCACCAGTTTCGGGCTGGGACAGGGTGGAGAAAAACTGTTTTTT. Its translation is CATSFGLGQGGEKLFF.

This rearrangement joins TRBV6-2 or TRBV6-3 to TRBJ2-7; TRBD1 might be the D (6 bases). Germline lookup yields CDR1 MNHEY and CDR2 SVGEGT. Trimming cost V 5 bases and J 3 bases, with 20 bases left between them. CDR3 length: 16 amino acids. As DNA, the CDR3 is TGTGCCAGCAGTCCAGTGGGCAGGGGAGAGAGCTACGAGCAGTACGTC. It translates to CASSPVGRGESYEQYV.

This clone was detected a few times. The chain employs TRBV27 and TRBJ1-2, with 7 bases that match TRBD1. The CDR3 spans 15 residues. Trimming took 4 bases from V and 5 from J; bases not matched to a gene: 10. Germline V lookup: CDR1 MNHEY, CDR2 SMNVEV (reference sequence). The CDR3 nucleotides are TGTGCCAGCAGTTCTCCCGACAGGGCCTTTTATGGCTACACCTTC. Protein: CASSSPDRAFYGYTF.

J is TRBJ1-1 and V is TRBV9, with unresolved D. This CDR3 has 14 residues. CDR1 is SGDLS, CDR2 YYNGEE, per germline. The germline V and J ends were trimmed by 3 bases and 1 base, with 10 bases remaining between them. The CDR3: CASSGEVRNTEAFF. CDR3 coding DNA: TGTGCCAGCAGCGGGGAGGTTCGGAACACTGAAGCTTTCTTT.

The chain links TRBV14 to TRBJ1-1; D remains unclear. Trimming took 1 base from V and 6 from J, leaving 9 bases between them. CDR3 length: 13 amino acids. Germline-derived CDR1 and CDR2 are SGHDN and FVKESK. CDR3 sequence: CASSQGGEAEAFF. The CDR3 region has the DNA TGTGCCAGCAGCCAAGGTGGAGAAGCTGAAGCTTTCTTT.

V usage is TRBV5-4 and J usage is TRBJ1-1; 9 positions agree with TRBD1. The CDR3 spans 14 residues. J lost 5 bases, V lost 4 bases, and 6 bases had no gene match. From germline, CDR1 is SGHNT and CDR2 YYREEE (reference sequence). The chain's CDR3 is CASSQGQGTTEAFF. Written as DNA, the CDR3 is TGTGCCAGCAGCCAAGGACAGGGGACGACTGAAGCTTTCTTT.

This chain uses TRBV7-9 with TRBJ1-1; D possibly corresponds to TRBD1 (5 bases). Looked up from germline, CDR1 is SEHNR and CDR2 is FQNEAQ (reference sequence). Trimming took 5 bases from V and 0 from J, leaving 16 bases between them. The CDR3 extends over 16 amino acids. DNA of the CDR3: TGTGCCAGCAGCCCGACGGGGGGATTCATGAACACTGAAGCTTTCTTT. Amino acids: CASSPTGGFMNTEAFF.

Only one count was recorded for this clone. The CDR3 coding sequence is TGTGCCAGCAGGGTACAGGGTTTGGGTTCACCCCTCCACTTT. It yields the protein CASRVQGLGSPLHF. This sequence joins TRBV27 and TRBJ1-6, with a possible D match to TRBD1 (6 bases). The CDR3 has 14 amino acids. CDR1 and CDR2 (germline): MNHEY, SMNVEV (reference sequence). V was cut by 6 bases and J by 9 bases, with 15 bases left in between.

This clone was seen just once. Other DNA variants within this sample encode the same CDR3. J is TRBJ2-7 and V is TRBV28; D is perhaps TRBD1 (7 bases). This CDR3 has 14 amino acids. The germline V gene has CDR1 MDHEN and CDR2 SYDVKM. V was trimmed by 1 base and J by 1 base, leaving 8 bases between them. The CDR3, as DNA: TGTGCCAGCAGTTTATCAGGGGGGTCCTACGAGCAGTACTTC. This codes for CASSLSGGSYEQYF.

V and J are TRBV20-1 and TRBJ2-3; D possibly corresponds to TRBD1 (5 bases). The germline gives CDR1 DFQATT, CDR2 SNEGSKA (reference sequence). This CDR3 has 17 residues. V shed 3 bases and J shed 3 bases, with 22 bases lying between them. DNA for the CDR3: TGCAGTGCTAGTCCACGGGTCAGGGTTTCTATTACAGATACGCAGTATTTT. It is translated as CSASPRVRVSITDTQYF.

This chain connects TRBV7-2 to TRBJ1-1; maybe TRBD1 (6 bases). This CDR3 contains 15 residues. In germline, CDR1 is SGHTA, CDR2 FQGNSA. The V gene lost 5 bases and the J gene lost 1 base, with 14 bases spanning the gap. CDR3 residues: CASSRRQDKNTEAFF. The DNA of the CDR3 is TGTGCCAGCAGCCGGCGACAGGACAAGAACACTGAAGCTTTCTTT.

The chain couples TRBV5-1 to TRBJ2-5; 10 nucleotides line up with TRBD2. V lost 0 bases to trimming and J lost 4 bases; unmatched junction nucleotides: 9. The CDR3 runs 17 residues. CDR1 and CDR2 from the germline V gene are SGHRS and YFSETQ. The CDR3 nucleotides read TGCGCCAGCAGCTTGGAGCGAGCGGGAGGGCTGGCAGAGACCCAGTACTTC. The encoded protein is CASSLERAGGLAETQYF.

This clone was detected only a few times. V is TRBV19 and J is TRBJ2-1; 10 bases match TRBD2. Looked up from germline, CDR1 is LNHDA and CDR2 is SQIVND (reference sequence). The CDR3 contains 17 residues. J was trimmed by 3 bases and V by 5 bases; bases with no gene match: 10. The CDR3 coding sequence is TGTGCCAGTAGTGTCTCCGGCCGACTAGCGGGCTACAATGAGCAGTTCTTC. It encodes CASSVSGRLAGYNEQFF.

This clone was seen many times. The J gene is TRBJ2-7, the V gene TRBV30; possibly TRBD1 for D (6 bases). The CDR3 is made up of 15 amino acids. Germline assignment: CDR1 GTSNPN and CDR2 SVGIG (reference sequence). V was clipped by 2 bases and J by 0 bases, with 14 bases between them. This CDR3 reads CAWSRPGQLSYEQYF. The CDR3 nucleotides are TGTGCCTGGAGTAGGCCCGGACAGCTCTCCTACGAGCAGTACTTC.